Below, 6 T cell receptor beta chains from the same sample are listed, as sequenced in a study of long-term antiretroviral therapy in people with HIV. This was the immunoSEQ v3.0 assay at survey level. Method: immunoSEQ multiplex PCR; TCRdb's copy keeps in-frame clones and lacks some. The repertoire holds about 21,000 clones, with about four fifths as singletons. The sample was unsorted PBMCs, taken at the start of antiretroviral therapy. The receptors derive from a middle-aged man with HIV.

The chain recombines TRBV9 with TRBJ2-6, with 8 bases that match TRBD1. Germline CDR1 reads SGDLS; CDR2 reads YYNGEE. The CDR3 sequence is 17 residues long. Trimming cost V 3 bases and J 0 bases; bases outside gene matches: 5. The CDR3 coding sequence is TGTGCCAGCAGCGAATCACAGGGGGGCTCTGGGGCCAACGTCCTGACTTTC. As protein: CASSESQGGSGANVLTF.

The chain employs TRBV5-5 and TRBJ2-7; 9 bases are a match to TRBD2. CDR3 size: 15 residues. Germline V CDR1 and CDR2: SGHKS, YYEKEE (reference sequence). Germline trimming cut 0 bases from V and 7 bases from J; bases unmatched to any gene: 8. CDR3 in amino acids: CASSLDPSGVGEQYF. In nucleotides, the CDR3 is TGTGCCAGCAGCTTGGATCCTAGCGGGGTGGGGGAGCAGTACTTC.

This chain links TRBV4-3 with TRBJ2-6, with D possibly being TRBD2 (6 bases). The germline V gene has CDR1 LGHNA and CDR2 YSLEER. The V end was cut by 0 bases, the J end by 2 bases, with 8 bases between. This CDR3 contains 16 residues. CDR3 nucleotide sequence: TGCGCCAGCAGCCAAGACGCGGGAACTGGGGCCAACGTCCTGACTTTC. Translated: CASSQDAGTGANVLTF.

This clone appeared a single time. The J gene is TRBJ1-2, the V gene TRBV5-8; 8 positions agree with TRBD1. CDR1 is SGHTS and CDR2 is YDEGEE in the germline V gene. This CDR3 contains 15 residues. V shed 0 bases and J 5 bases; nucleotides not matched to a gene: 6. This chain's CDR3 is CASSLGQGAGYGYTF. CDR3 nucleotide sequence: TGTGCCAGCAGCTTGGGGCAGGGGGCCGGGTATGGCTACACCTTC.

The chain has TRBV7-3 and TRBJ2-2; 16 bases agree with TRBD2. Germline CDR1 reads SGHTA; CDR2 reads FQGTGA. V trimming: 5 bases; J trimming: 3 bases; junction bases outside the gene matches: 6. This CDR3 is 18 amino acids long. The chain's CDR3 is CASSPGLAGGQDTGELFF. Here the CDR3 DNA reads TGTGCCAGCAGCCCGGGACTAGCGGGGGGGCAGGACACCGGGGAGCTGTTTTTT.

The V and J genes are TRBV5-4 and TRBJ2-1, with TRBD2 matching over 12 bases. The ends lost 4 bases at V and 7 bases at J; junction bases unmatched: 9. Germline V gene data show CDR1 as SGHNT and CDR2 as YYREEE (reference sequence). The CDR3 totals 16 residues. CDR3 amino acids: CASSGTTSGSANEQFF. The DNA of the CDR3 is TGTGCCAGCAGCGGGACGACTAGCGGGAGCGCGAATGAGCAGTTCTTC.